This T cell receptor (beta chain) was recorded in a study of tumor and adjacent non-tumor tissue in lung cancer listed by TCRdb under 2018. Study-wide context: By cancer type, the cohort comprised some twelve adenocarcinoma patients, 2 squamous cell carcinoma patients and 1 small cell lung cancer patient. Among the approximately 15 patients, ages ranged from about 31 to 76 years, about 10 were men and 5 were women, and disease was TNM stage I to III. Sequencing produced more than 100,000,000 productive TCRbeta reads in total, an average of approximately 4.5 million reads per sample. The study compared bulk TCRbeta repertoires between lung tumor tissue and matched distant non-tumor lung tissue from approximately 14 lung cancer patients. For each patient, one tumor sample and one normal lung sample were taken, giving thirty paired specimens that underwent TCRbeta CDR3 sequencing. On the study overall, not on this receptor specifically: The top 100 clones accounted for a significantly larger cumulative portion of the repertoire in normal lung than in tumor tissue. Because peripheral blood was not sequenced, the blood TCRbeta repertoires of the lung cancer patients in the study went unexamined. Neither the sequencing platform nor unique molecular identifiers are named or mentioned anywhere in the methods. TCR diversity was significantly higher in younger patients, and greater tumor TCR diversity was associated with shorter overall survival and shorter disease-free survival. Only about 15 patients were included in the cohort, and the need for larger samples and more detailed clinical data was noted by the authors. TCR diversity (inverse Simpson) was significantly higher in tumor than in normal lung tissue (roughly 430 vs 170, P = 0.0075, Mann-Whitney U test).

Library preparation employed multiplex PCR. Sequencing was performed on an Illumina HiSeq 2500. Following protocols modified from ARM-PCR, the researchers constructed TCRbeta libraries through three rounds of nested PCR with primers (Table S4). PCR products of 200-500 bp were gel-excised and purified with the QIAquick gel extraction kit before sequencing. The study's own analysis went as follows. Reads were cleaned using Trimmomatic, were merged into complete CDR3 sequences using FLASH, and were assigned to V(D)J germline segments using MiTCR. Clonal diversity was computed as the inverse Simpson's index with VDJtools. In-frame sequences lacking a premature stop codon were counted as productive reads. In TCRdb, the public reads were trimmed at Q25 with fastp and aligned with MiXCR, with productive beta chains retained. Merged by CDR3 protein, the rows form single entries marked with the most common genes and DNA. These V and J calls are TCRdb output, not the study's own analysis. The sample table lists tens of thousands of distinct CDR3 sequences, roughly 75% of them with a count of one. 28% of the sample belongs to the ten largest clones.

The CDR3 runs 14 residues from the cysteine to the phenylalanine. Only CDR3 DNA remains: 42 bases, in frame from the first base. Based on the germline V gene, the CDR1 and CDR2 sequences are SGHRS and YFSETQ. V has 0 bases trimmed and J has 5 bases trimmed; junction bases matching no gene number 5. Bulk unsorted tissue served as the source for RNA extraction, and RNA quality was assessed using a NanoDrop ND-1000 and an Agilent 2100. Normal lung samples were distant non-tumor tissue taken more than 3 cm from the tumor edge. Newly diagnosed lung cancer patients without prior chemotherapy who had been admitted for thoracic surgery in China between August and November 2014 were enrolled as donors. Patients who had received previous radiotherapy or chemotherapy, or who had another concurrent cancer, were excluded from the study. Surgical tissue pieces of about 1-2.1 cm3 were preserved in RNAlater solution and were kept at -80 degrees C until use.

On this clonotype: What antigen it recognizes has not been identified. Base-call qualities are not available, and no considerably larger clone is one nucleotide away.

The sample consisted of distant non-tumor lung tissue. The clonotype comes from a woman aged 50 to 60 with non-small cell lung cancer. This chain is built from TRBV5-1 and TRBJ2-7; 7 bases in the middle match TRBD2. The CDR3 region has the sequence CASSLGAGFNEQYF. The nucleotide sequence reads TGCGCCAGCAGCTTGGGAGCGGGGTTCAACGAGCAGTACTTC.